What follows are 28 T cell receptor beta chains derived from one specimen sequenced in a study of T cell responses to AZD1222 COVID-19 vaccine (dated by TCRdb to the early 2020s). The sample's time point, from its label and the paper: baseline before first vaccination. Preparation of the library involved the immunoSEQ multiplex PCR assay. TCRdb's version of the immuneACCESS table is confined to in-frame rearrangements and falls short of the full clone set. An unresolved V gene accounts for under half of the shortfall where checked; the remainder is of unknown origin. Here the sample has approximately 150,000 clones; 93% occur a single time. Jointly, the top ten make up roughly 0.9% of the sample. Sequences were derived from peripheral blood, sampled on day 0 of AZD1222 vaccination. The source of these receptors is an adult in good health.

V is TRBV4-2 and J is TRBJ2-2, with a weak D call TRBD2 (5 bases). V was cut by 0 bases and J by 0 bases, with 14 bases left in between. The V gene's germline CDR1 is LGHNA and CDR2 YNFKEQ. The CDR3 has 18 amino acids. CDR3 nucleotide sequence: TGTGCCAGCAGCCAAGATTTCGGACGGGAAGCGAACACCGGGGAGCTGTTTTTT. It yields the protein CASSQDFGREANTGELFF.

This clone appeared a few times. The chain is built from TRBV6-4 and TRBJ2-1; 12 nucleotides match TRBD2. Germline CDR1 MRHNA, CDR2 SNTAGT. The V segment lost 0 bases and the J segment 5 bases; nucleotides outside the gene matches: 2. The CDR3 has 16 residues. The CDR3 DNA reads TGTGCCAGCAGTGACTCGACTAGCGGGGGAAACAATGAGCAGTTCTTC. Residues: CASSDSTSGGNNEQFF.

The chain recombines TRBV5-5 with TRBJ2-6; no clear D gene. The CDR3 has 14 amino acids. Germline CDR1 and CDR2: SGHKS and YYEKEE (reference sequence). V was pared by 4 bases and J by 2 bases, with 7 bases between. CDR3 nucleotides: TGTGCCAGCAGCCCCCGGGCTGGGGCCAACGTCCTGACTTTC. Translating it yields CASSPRAGANVLTF.

The chain has TRBV30 and TRBJ2-1, with 8 bases that match TRBD2. The CDR3 runs 11 residues. V lost 3 bases and J lost 15; bases outside the gene matches: 7. Germline CDR1 is GTSNPN and CDR2 is SVGIG (reference sequence). CDR3 nucleotide sequence: TGTGCCTGGAGCAGAGCGGGGGCCCCGTTCTTC. The encoded protein is CAWSRAGAPFF.

J is TRBJ1-1 and V is TRBV29-1; D is undetermined. Looked up from germline, CDR1 is SQVTM and CDR2 is ANQGSEA. The CDR3 covers 12 residues. The V end lost 1 base, the J end lost 1 base, and 4 bases lay between the germline ends. CDR3 bases: TGCAGCGTTGAAGCCCCGAACACTGAAGCTTTCTTT. Amino acids: CSVEAPNTEAFF. Combining the CDR3 with reference TRBV29-1 and TRBJ1-1 gives the whole variable domain SAVISQKPSRDICQRGTSLTIQCQVDSQVTMMFWYRQQPGQSLTLIATANQGSEATYESGFVIDKFPISRPNLTFSTLTVSNMSPEDSSIYLCSVEAPNTEAFFGQGTRLTVV.

The rearrangement links TRBV4-2 to TRBJ1-5; possible D gene TRBD1, 5 bases. Germline V CDR1 and CDR2: LGHNA, YNFKEQ. Trimming removed 1 base at V and 3 bases at J, with 10 bases between. This CDR3 is built from 15 residues. The CDR3 region is CASSQGREYNQPQHF. CDR3 nucleotide sequence: TGTGCCAGCAGCCAAGGCAGGGAATACAATCAGCCCCAGCATTTT.

This chain uses TRBV27 with TRBJ2-1; 8 bases map to TRBD2. There are 15 residues in the CDR3. V trimming: 2 bases; J trimming: 9 bases; junction bases outside the gene matches: 9. Germline V CDR1 and CDR2: MNHEY, SMNVEV (reference sequence). The CDR3 is CASSLVSGGRREQFF. The CDR3 region has the DNA TGTGCCAGCAGTTTAGTCTCGGGGGGGCGCCGTGAGCAGTTCTTC.

CDR3 sequence: CASRSRDSLNQPQHF. In DNA, the CDR3 is TGTGCCAGCAGGTCCCGGGACAGTCTTAATCAGCCCCAGCATTTT. The rearrangement joins TRBV2 to TRBJ1-5; 7 bases line up with TRBD1. Germline trimming cut 6 bases from V and 4 bases from J; bases unmatched to any gene: 9. Germline V gene lookup returns CDR1 SNHLY and CDR2 FYNNEI. The CDR3 length is 15 residues.

The J gene is TRBJ1-5, the V gene TRBV7-9; no definite D call. The CDR3 sequence is 16 residues long. Trimming shortened V by 5 bases and J by 0 bases, and 14 bases separated the two germline ends. Germline V gene sequence: CDR1 SEHNR, CDR2 FQNEAQ (reference sequence). The chain's CDR3 is CASSPRSVYSNQPQHF. CDR3 DNA: TGTGCCAGCAGCCCTAGGTCAGTCTATAGCAATCAGCCCCAGCATTTT.

The chain uses TRBV5-1 and TRBJ1-1; 10 bases are a match to TRBD1. The CDR3 spans 15 residues. Germline V CDR1 and CDR2: SGHRS, YFSETQ. V shed 5 bases, J shed 2 bases, and the junction held 6 bases outside the gene matches. The CDR3 reads CASRPGQGLNTEAFF. The CDR3 coding sequence is TGCGCCAGCAGGCCGGGACAGGGGTTAAACACTGAAGCTTTCTTT.

This chain uses TRBV15 with TRBJ2-1, with TRBD2 matching over 8 bases. Germline trimming cut 5 bases from V and 13 bases from J; bases unmatched to any gene: 13. This CDR3 region has 14 residues. Per the germline V gene, CDR1 is LNHNV and CDR2 is YYDKDF (reference sequence). The CDR3 here is CATSFERGRGEQFF. The CDR3 region has the DNA TGTGCCACCAGCTTCGAGCGGGGGCGGGGGGAACAGTTCTTC. Complete variable domain (other parts from reference TRBV15 and TRBJ2-1): DAMVIQNPRYQVTQFGKPVTLSCSQTLNHNVMYWYQQKSSQAPKLLFHYYDKDFNNEADTPDNFQSRRPNTSFCFLDIRSPGLGDTAMYLCATSFERGRGEQFFGPGTRLTVL.

J is TRBJ2-1 and V is TRBV6-2 or TRBV6-3; 8 bases are shared with TRBD1. The CDR3 extends over 16 amino acids. The V and J ends lost 0 bases and 4 bases, in that order; junction bases with no gene match: 5. Germline CDR1 reads MNHEY; CDR2 reads SVGEGT. In DNA form, the CDR3 reads TGTGCCAGCAGTTACTCCAGGGACAGGCTTTACAATGAGCAGTTCTTC. This codes for CASSYSRDRLYNEQFF.

The CDR3 DNA follows: TGTGCCAGCAGCCAATATGCTGAAGCTTTCTTT. This gives the protein CASSQYAEAFF. The rearrangement links TRBV7-2 to TRBJ1-1; D is unresolved. Trimming removed 5 bases from V and 6 bases from J, with 7 bases in between. Germline assignment: CDR1 SGHTA and CDR2 FQGNSA. CDR3 size: 11 residues.

The chain recombines TRBV14 with TRBJ2-6; D not certain. The V gene's germline CDR1 is SGHDN and CDR2 FVKESK. The CDR3 contains 14 residues. The V and J ends lost 4 bases and 4 bases respectively, with 8 bases between them. CDR3 nucleotides: TGTGCCAGCAGCCGCCACGGGGGGGCCAACGTCCTGACTTTC. Residues: CASSRHGGANVLTF.

The chain employs TRBV6-5 and TRBJ2-7; 9 positions agree with TRBD2. The germline gives CDR1 MNHEY, CDR2 SVGAGI. V shed 8 bases, J shed 0 bases, and the junction held 8 bases outside the gene matches. The CDR3 extends over 15 amino acids. In DNA, the CDR3 is TGTGCCAGCGGAAGGACTAGCGAGTTCTCCTACGAGCAGTACTTC. It yields the protein CASGRTSEFSYEQYF.

V gene TRBV29-1 combines with J gene TRBJ2-2, with a weak D call TRBD2 (5 bases). This CDR3 has 12 amino acids. Trimming removed 6 bases at V and 5 bases at J, with 10 bases between. Per germline, CDR1 SQVTM and CDR2 ANQGSEA. The CDR3 is CSVEPGTGELFF. CDR3 bases: TGCAGCGTCGAGCCGGGGACCGGGGAGCTGTTTTTT.

A single count supports this clone. For the CDR3, the DNA is TGTGCCAGCAGCCAAGGTACAAGGAACACTGAAGCTTTCTTT. Translated: CASSQGTRNTEAFF. The chain carries TRBV3-1 (or the pseudogene TRBV3-2) and TRBJ1-1; D remains unclear. The ends were cut back, 1 base at V and 1 base at J, with 7 bases in the middle. CDR1 and CDR2 (germline): LGHDT, YNNKEL (reference sequence). The CDR3 extends over 14 amino acids.

This chain links TRBV18 with TRBJ1-6; 10 bases match TRBD1. J lost 8 bases, V lost 4 bases, and 5 bases had no gene match. The V gene's germline CDR1 is KGHSH and CDR2 LQKENI. The CDR3 has 15 amino acids. The CDR3 is CASSRQGARDSPLHF. The CDR3 region has the DNA TGTGCCAGCTCACGACAGGGGGCAAGGGATTCACCCCTCCACTTT. Drawing the rest from reference TRBV18 and TRBJ1-6, the complete variable domain is NAGVMQNPRHLVRRRGQEARLRCSPMKGHSHVYWYRQLPEEGLKFMVYLQKENIIDESGMPKERFSAEFPKEGPSILRIQQVVRGDSAAYFCASSRQGARDSPLHFGNGTRLTVT.

V and J are TRBV28 and TRBJ2-1; 9 nucleotides match TRBD1. The CDR3 has 14 residues. Trimming cost V 7 bases and J 8 bases; bases outside gene matches: 9. From germline, CDR1 is MDHEN and CDR2 SYDVKM. The chain's CDR3 is CASISGQGFHEQFF. CDR3 bases: TGTGCCAGCATCTCGGGACAGGGTTTCCATGAGCAGTTCTTC.

The chain recombines TRBV7-2 with TRBJ1-1; 8 bases are shared with TRBD1. The CDR3 spans 14 residues. CDR1 is SGHTA and CDR2 is FQGNSA in the germline V gene. V dropped 5 bases and J dropped 1; count of bases not matched to a gene: 3. The CDR3 nucleotides are TGTGCCAGCAGCCCGGACAGGGCGAACACTGAAGCTTTCTTT. Translating it yields CASSPDRANTEAFF.

This clone is a singleton in its sample. The CDR3 DNA reads TGTGCCAGCAGCTTAAACAGACAAAACTATGGCTACACCTTC. It yields the protein CASSLNRQNYGYTF. The chain links TRBV7-8 to TRBJ1-2; D gene uncertain. V lost 2 bases to trimming and J lost 2 bases, with 9 bases between them. The CDR3 runs 14 residues. Per the germline V gene, CDR1 is SGHVS and CDR2 is FQNEAQ.

The chain joins TRBV5-1 to TRBJ2-2; D may be TRBD2 (5 bases). CDR3 length: 12 amino acids. V was shortened by 0 bases and J by 15 bases, with 12 bases between the two germline ends. Germline V gene lookup returns CDR1 SGHRS and CDR2 YFSETQ. CDR3 sequence reads: CASSLVGGGVFF. The CDR3 region has the DNA TGCGCCAGCAGCTTGGTTGGTGGAGGAGTGTTTTTT.

V and J are TRBV28 and TRBJ2-1, with D possibly TRBD1 on 5 matching bases. This CDR3 contains 12 residues. CDR1 and CDR2 (germline): MDHEN, SYDVKM. The ends were cut back, 3 bases at V and 6 bases at J, with 6 bases in the middle. Here the CDR3 DNA reads TGTGCCAGCAGTTTCCAGGGCAATGAGCAGTTCTTC. Protein: CASSFQGNEQFF.

The sample holds one count of this clone. The V gene is TRBV5-1, the J gene TRBJ2-4, with 13 bases lining up with TRBD2. With 4 bases clipped from V and 3 bases from J, the junction kept 10 bases outside the gene matches. The CDR3 is 18 residues long. Germline CDR1 SGHRS, CDR2 YFSETQ. The DNA for the CDR3 is TGCGCCAGCAGCCAGACTAGCGGGGGGTTTTTCGGCAAAAACATTCAGTACTTC. Translated: CASSQTSGGFFGKNIQYF.

The chain joins TRBV11-2 to TRBJ2-7; D is possibly TRBD1 (7 bases). The CDR3 is 15 amino acids. V gave up 2 bases and J gave up 0 bases, with 11 bases separating them. Per germline, CDR1 SGHAT and CDR2 FQNNGV. The chain's CDR3 is CASSLQGGYSYEQYF. CDR3 DNA: TGTGCCAGCAGCTTACAGGGGGGTTACTCCTACGAGCAGTACTTC.

V usage is TRBV6-1 and J usage is TRBJ1-5, with a possible D match to TRBD1 (6 bases). Germline V CDR1 and CDR2: MNHNS, SASEGT. Trimming left V 2 bases short and J 5 bases short, with 19 bases between. This CDR3 spans 17 amino acids. The DNA of the CDR3 is TGTGCCAGCAGTGAAAAGGGCAGGGGATGGGGAGATCAGCCCCAGCATTTT. This sequence encodes CASSEKGRGWGDQPQHF.

This clone was recorded only once. For the CDR3, the DNA is TGTGCCAGCAGAGAAACGGATAGCTCCTACAATGAGCAGTTCTTC. Residues: CASRETDSSYNEQFF. The rearrangement links TRBV2 to TRBJ2-1; D is unresolved. Trimming left V 6 bases short and J 0 bases short, with 12 bases between. Germline lookup yields CDR1 SNHLY and CDR2 FYNNEI. This CDR3 comprises 15 residues.

The rearrangement uses TRBV5-1 and TRBJ2-7; D uncertain. The CDR3 is made up of 13 amino acids. Germline-derived CDR1 and CDR2 are SGHRS and YFSETQ. Trimming stripped 0 bases from V and 0 bases from J, with 4 bases between. The CDR3 DNA reads as TGCGCCAGCAGCTTGGGGGTCTCCTACGAGCAGTACTTC. It translates to CASSLGVSYEQYF.